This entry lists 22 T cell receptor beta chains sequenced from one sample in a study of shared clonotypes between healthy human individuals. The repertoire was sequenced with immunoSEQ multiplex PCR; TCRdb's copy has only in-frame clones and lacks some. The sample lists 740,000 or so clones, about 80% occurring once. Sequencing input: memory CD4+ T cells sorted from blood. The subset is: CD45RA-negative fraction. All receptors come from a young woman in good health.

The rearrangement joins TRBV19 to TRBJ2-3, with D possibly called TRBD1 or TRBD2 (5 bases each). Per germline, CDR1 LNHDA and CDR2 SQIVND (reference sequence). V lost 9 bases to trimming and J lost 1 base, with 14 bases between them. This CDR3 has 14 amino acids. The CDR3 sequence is CASRRGPGTDTQYF. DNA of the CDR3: TGTGCCAGCCGACGGGGACCCGGCACAGATACGCAGTATTTT.

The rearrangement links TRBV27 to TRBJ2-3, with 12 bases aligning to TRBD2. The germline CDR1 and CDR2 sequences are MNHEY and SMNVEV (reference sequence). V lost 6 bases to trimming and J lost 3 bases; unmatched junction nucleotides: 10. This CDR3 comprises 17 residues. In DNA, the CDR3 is TGTGCCAGCAGAAGACTAGCGGGAGCGCACAGGACAGATACGCAGTATTTT. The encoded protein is CASRRLAGAHRTDTQYF.

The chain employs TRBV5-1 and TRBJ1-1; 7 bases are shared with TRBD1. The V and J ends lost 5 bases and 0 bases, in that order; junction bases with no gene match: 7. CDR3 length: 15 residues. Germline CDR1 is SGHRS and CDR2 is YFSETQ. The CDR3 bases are TGCGCCAGCAGAACAGGGGACCATATGAACACTGAAGCTTTCTTT. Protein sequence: CASRTGDHMNTEAFF.

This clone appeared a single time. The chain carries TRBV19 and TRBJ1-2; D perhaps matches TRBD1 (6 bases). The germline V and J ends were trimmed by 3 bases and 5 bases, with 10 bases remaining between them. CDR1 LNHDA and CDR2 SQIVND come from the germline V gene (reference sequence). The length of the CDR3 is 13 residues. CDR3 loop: CASSIDRSYGYTF. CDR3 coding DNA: TGTGCCAGTAGTATCGACAGGAGTTATGGCTACACCTTC.

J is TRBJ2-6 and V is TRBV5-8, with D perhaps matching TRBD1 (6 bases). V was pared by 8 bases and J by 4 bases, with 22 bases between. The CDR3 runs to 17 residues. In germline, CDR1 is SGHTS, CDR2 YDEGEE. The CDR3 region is CASETGTTTRGANVLTF. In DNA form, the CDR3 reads TGTGCCAGTGAGACAGGAACTACGACGAGGGGGGCCAACGTCCTGACTTTC.

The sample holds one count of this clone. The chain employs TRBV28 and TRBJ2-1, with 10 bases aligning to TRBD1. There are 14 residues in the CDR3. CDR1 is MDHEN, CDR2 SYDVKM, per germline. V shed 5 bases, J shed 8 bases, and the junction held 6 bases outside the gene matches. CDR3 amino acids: CASSPGQGRHEQFF. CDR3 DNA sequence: TGTGCCAGCAGTCCGGGACAGGGGAGGCATGAGCAGTTCTTC.

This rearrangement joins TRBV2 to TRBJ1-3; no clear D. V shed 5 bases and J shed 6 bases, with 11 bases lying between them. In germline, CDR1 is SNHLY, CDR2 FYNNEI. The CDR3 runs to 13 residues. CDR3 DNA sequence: TGTGCCAGCAGTCCGACGGCTGAAAACACCATATATTTT. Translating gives CASSPTAENTIYF.

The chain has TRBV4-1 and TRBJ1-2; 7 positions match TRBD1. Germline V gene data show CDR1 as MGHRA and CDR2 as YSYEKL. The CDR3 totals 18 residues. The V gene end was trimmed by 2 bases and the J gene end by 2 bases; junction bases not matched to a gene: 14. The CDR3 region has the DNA TGCGCCAGCAGCCAAAAGCTGAGACAGGGTCAACCAAACTATGGCTACACCTTC. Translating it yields CASSQKLRQGQPNYGYTF.

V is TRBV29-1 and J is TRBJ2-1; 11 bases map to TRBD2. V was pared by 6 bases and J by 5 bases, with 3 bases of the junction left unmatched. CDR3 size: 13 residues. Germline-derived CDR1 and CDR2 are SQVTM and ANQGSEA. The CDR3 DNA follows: TGCAGCGTGCCGACTAGCGGGAACAATGAGCAGTTCTTC. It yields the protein CSVPTSGNNEQFF.

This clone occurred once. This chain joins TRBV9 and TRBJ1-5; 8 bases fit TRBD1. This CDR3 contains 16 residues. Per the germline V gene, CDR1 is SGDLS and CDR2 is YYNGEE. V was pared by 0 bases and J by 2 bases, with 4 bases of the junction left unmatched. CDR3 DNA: TGTGCCAGCAGCGTAGGGACAGGGATTGGCAATCAGCCCCAGCATTTT. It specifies CASSVGTGIGNQPQHF.

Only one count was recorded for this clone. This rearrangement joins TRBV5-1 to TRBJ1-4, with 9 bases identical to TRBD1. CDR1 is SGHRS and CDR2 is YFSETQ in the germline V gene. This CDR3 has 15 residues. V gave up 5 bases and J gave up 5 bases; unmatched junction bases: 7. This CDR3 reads CASSGLGQGNEKLFF. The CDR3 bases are TGCGCCAGCAGTGGTTTAGGACAGGGGAATGAAAAACTGTTTTTT.

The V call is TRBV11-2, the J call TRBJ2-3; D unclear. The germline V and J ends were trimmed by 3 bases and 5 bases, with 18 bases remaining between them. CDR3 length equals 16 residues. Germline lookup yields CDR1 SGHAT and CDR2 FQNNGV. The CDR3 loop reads CASSFEVALVVDTQYF. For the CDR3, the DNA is TGTGCCAGCAGCTTTGAAGTAGCCCTCGTCGTAGATACGCAGTATTTT.

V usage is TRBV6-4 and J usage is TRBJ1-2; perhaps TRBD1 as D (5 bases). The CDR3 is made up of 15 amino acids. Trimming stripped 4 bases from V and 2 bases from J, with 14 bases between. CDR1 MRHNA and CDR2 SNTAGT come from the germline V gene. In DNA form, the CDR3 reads TGTGCCAGCAGTGGGCTAAACAGGTTAAACTATGGCTACACCTTC. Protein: CASSGLNRLNYGYTF.

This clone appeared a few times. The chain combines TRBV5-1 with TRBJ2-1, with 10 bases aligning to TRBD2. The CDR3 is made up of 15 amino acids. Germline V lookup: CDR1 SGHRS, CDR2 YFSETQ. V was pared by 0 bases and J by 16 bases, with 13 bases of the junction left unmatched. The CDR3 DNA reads TGCGCCAGCAGCTTGGGACTAGCGGGCTCTTTAAATCGATTCTTC. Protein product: CASSLGLAGSLNRFF.

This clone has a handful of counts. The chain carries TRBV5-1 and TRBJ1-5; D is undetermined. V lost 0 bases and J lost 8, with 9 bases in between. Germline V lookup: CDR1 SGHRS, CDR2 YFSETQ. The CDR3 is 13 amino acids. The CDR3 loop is CASSLEGLKPQHF. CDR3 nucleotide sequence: TGCGCCAGCAGCTTGGAAGGGCTGAAGCCCCAGCATTTT.

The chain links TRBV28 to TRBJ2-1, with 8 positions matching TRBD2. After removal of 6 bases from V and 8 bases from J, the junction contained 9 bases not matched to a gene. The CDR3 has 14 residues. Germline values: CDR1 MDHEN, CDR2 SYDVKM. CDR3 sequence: CASRSGTRVDEQFF. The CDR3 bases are TGTGCCAGCAGATCCGGGACTAGAGTCGATGAGCAGTTCTTC. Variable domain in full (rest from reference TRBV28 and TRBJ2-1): DVKVTQSSRYLVKRTGEKVFLECVQDMDHENMFWYRQDPGLGLRLIYFSYDVKMKEKGDIPEGYSVSREKKERFSLILESASTNQTSMYLCASRSGTRVDEQFFGPGTRLTVL.

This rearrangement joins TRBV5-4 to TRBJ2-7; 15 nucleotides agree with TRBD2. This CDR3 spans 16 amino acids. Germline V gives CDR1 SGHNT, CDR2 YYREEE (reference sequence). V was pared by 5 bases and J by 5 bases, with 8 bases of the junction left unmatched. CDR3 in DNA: TGTGCCAGCAGTCTAAACGGACTAGCGGGAGGGAACGAGCAGTACTTC. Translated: CASSLNGLAGGNEQYF.

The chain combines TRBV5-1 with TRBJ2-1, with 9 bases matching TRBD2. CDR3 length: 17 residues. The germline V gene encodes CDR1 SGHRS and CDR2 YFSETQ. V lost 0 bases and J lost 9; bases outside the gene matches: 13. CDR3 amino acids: CASSLGGLASFFGEQFF. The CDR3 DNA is TGCGCCAGCAGCTTGGGAGGACTAGCGAGTTTTTTCGGTGAGCAGTTCTTC.

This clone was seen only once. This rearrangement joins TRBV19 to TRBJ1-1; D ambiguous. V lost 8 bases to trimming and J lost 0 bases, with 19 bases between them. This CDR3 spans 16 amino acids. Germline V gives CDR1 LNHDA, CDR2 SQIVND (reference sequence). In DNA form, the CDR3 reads TGTGCCAGTGGTCAAAGTTGGGCAGCGATGAACACTGAAGCTTTCTTT. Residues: CASGQSWAAMNTEAFF.

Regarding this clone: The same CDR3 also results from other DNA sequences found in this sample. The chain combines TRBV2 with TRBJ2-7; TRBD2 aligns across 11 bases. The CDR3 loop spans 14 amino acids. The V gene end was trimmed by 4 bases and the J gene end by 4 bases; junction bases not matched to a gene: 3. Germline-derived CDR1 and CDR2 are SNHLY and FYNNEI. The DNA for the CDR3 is TGTGCCAGCAGTGGGACTAGCGGGTCTTACGAGCAGTACTTC. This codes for CASSGTSGSYEQYF.

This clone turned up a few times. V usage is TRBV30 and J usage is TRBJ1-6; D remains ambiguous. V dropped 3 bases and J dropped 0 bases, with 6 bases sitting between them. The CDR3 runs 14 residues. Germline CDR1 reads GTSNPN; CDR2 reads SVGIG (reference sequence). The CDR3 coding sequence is TGTGCCTGGAGGCCCAGCTCCTATAATTCACCCCTCCACTTT. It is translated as CAWRPSSYNSPLHF.

The CDR3: CASSLDLRENYNEQFF. In nucleotides, the CDR3 is TGTGCCAGCAGCTTAGACTTGCGGGAGAACTACAATGAGCAGTTCTTC. V usage is TRBV7-6 and J usage is TRBJ2-1; the match to TRBD2 covers 7 bases. Per germline, CDR1 SGHVS and CDR2 FNYEAQ. V shed 1 base, J shed 3 bases, and the junction held 6 bases outside the gene matches. This CDR3 is 16 amino acids long.